The clone carrying this T cell receptor beta chain occurred many times. Its target is not known. This sample is part of a study of neurological immune-mediated disorders. TCRdb analysed the 5' RACE reads with MiXCR anew, one entry per CDR3 protein. The table records approximately 50,000 distinct CDR3 sequences, less than 4.5% of them present only once. General observations from the study: Expansion of TCR clones was greatest in HTLV-1-associated myelopathy and smallest in multiple sclerosis, where it fell below that of healthy controls.

This TCR was recovered from a man younger than 45 with multiple sclerosis. Sequenced: PBMCs.

Here the CDR3 reads CSAGSKLAAEGEQYF. DNA of the CDR3: TGCAGTGCGGGATCTAAACTAGCGGCCGAGGGCGAGCAGTACTTC. The chain employs TRBV20-1 and TRBJ2-7; the match to TRBD2 covers 8 bases. The V gene's germline CDR1 is DFQATT and CDR2 SNEGSKA (reference sequence). The CDR3 length is 15 residues. Germline trimming cut 6 bases from V and 6 bases from J; bases unmatched to any gene: 16.